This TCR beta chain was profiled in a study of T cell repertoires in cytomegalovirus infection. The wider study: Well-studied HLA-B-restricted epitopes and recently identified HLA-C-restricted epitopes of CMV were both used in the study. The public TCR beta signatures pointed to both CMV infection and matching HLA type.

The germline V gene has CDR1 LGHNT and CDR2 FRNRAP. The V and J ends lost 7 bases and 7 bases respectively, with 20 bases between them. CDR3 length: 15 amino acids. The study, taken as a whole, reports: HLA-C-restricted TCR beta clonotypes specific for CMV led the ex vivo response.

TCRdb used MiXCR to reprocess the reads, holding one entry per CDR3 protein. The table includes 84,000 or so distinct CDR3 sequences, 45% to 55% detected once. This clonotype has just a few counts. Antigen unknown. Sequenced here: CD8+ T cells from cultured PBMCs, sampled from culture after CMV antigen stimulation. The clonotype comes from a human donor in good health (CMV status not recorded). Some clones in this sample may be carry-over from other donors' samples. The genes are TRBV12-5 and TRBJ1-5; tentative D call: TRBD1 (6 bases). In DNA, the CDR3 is TGTGCTAGTGAATCAGGGGTTGGGGGTTTCCAGCCCCAGCATTTT. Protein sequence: CASESGVGGFQPQHF.